The 5 T cell receptor beta chains below all came from one sample that was sequenced in a study of blood T cell repertoires in COVID-19. The protocol was immunoSEQ multiplex PCR, while the TCRdb copy is restricted to in-frame clones and leaves out a portion. The profile shows 160,000 or so clones, more than 65% of them singletons. The sequencing sample was made of peripheral blood. The receptors come from an elderly woman with acute or convalescent COVID-19.

This chain uses TRBV5-1 with TRBJ1-5; 10 bases fit TRBD1. Germline lookup yields CDR1 SGHRS and CDR2 YFSETQ. The CDR3 covers 14 residues. Losses at the gene ends were 4 bases for V and 5 bases for J; bases not matched to a gene: 3. CDR3 nucleotide sequence: TGCGCCAGCAGCCCGGGGACAGGGGATCAGCCCCAGCATTTT. It specifies CASSPGTGDQPQHF. Full variable domain (outside the CDR3, taken from reference TRBV5-1 and TRBJ1-5): KAGVTQTPRYLIKTRGQQVTLSCSPISGHRSVSWYQQTPGQGLQFLFEYFSETQRNKGNFPGRFSGRQFSNSRSEMNVSTLELGDSALYLCASSPGTGDQPQHFGDGTRLSIL.

This sequence joins TRBV7-3 and TRBJ2-7; D is ambiguous. V was clipped by 3 bases and J by 3 bases, with 9 bases between them. The CDR3 totals 13 residues. Per the germline V gene, CDR1 is SGHTA and CDR2 is FQGTGA. The CDR3 DNA reads TGTGCCAGCAGCTTGTGGGCCAACTACGAGCAGTACTTC. Protein sequence: CASSLWANYEQYF.

In its sample, this clone was seen a few times. The V call is TRBV29-1, the J call TRBJ1-1; D might be TRBD1 (6 bases). V shed 6 bases and J shed 0 bases, with 14 bases lying between them. Germline CDR1 and CDR2: SQVTM and ANQGSEA. This CDR3 has 14 residues. CDR3 bases: TGCAGCGTCGGGAGGACAGCTATGAACACTGAAGCTTTCTTT. The encoded protein is CSVGRTAMNTEAFF.

This clone was recorded a few times. This chain links TRBV3-1 (or the pseudogene TRBV3-2) with TRBJ2-1; 11 bases line up with TRBD2. Germline V CDR1 and CDR2: LGHDT, YNNKEL (reference sequence). V shed 6 bases and J 5 bases; nucleotides not matched to a gene: 18. The CDR3 has 19 amino acids. The CDR3 DNA reads TGTGCCAGCAGGCGCAAATTTCCGAAGTCGACTAGCGGGGACAATGAGCAGTTCTTC. Residues: CASRRKFPKSTSGDNEQFF.

This clone has a single count. The genes are TRBV5-1 and TRBJ1-2; 12 bases match TRBD1. The CDR3 runs to 16 residues. V trimming: 6 bases; J trimming: 7 bases; junction bases outside the gene matches: 13. Germline CDR1 SGHRS, CDR2 YFSETQ. The CDR3 nucleotides read TGCGCCAGCACTCTGGGACAGGGGGCGCCACGGGTTGGCTACACCTTC. Translated: CASTLGQGAPRVGYTF.